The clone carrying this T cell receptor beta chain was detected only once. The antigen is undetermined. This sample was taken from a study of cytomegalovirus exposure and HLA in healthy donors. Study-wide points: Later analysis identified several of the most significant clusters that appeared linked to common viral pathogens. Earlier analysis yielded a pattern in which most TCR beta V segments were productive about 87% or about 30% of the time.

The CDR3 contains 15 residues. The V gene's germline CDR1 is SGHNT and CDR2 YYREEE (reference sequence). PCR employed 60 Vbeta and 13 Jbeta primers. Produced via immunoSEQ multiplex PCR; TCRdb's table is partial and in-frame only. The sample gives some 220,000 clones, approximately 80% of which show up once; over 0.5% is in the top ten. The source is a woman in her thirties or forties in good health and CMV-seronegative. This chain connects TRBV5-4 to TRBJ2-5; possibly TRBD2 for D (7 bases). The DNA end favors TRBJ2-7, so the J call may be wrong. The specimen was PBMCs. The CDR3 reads CASSSTGRGGDEQYF. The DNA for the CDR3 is TGTGCCAGCAGCTCTACAGGGAGGGGAGGCGACGAGCAGTACTTC.